These 26 T cell receptor beta chains originate from one sample sequenced in a study of T cells in Graves' hyperthyroidism and ophthalmopathy. Amplified TCR beta CDR3 regions came from RNA transcripts. HTBI primers were the set used in a first-round RT-PCR of the TCR CDR3. TCRdb ran MiXCR on the multiplex PCR reads and lists one entry per CDR3 protein. The sample includes a few hundred thousand distinct CDR3 sequences, more than 45% of them seen just once. Sequenced material: peripheral blood or thyroid tissue (not recorded which). The receptors were gathered from a young woman with Graves' hyperthyroidism.

This clonotype came up a few times. Since no conserved phenylalanine or tryptophan closes the CDR3, a read error is the likely cause. The DNA is omitted, as the CDR3 cannot be located on it reliably, and the CDR3 follows TCRdb's listing. The chain combines TRBV7-9 with TRBJ1-1. From its first to its last residue, the CDR3 has 8 amino acids. Germline CDR1 and CDR2: SEHNR and FQNEAQ (reference sequence). The CDR3 sequence: CASGLATA.

This clonotype was observed many times. The V gene is TRBV5-8, the J gene TRBJ1-1; D gene uncertain. The ends were cut back, 5 bases at V and 0 bases at J, with 8 bases in the middle. CDR3 size: 13 residues. Germline values: CDR1 SGHTS, CDR2 YDEGEE. The CDR3 nucleotides are TGTGCCAGCAGAACACCCTTGAACACTGAAGCTTTCTTT. Amino acids: CASRTPLNTEAFF. The full variable domain, its missing parts supplied by reference TRBV5-8 and TRBJ1-1, is EAGVTQSPTHLIKTRGQQATLRCSPISGHTSVYWYQQALGLGLQFLLWYDEGEERNRGNFPPRFSGRQFPNYSSELNVNALELEDSALYLCASRTPLNTEAFFGQGTRLTVV.

This clonotype showed up many times. The rearrangement joins TRBV29-1 to TRBJ2-7; possible D gene TRBD2, 5 bases. Trimming removed 4 bases from V and 7 bases from J, with 8 bases in between. Germline-derived CDR1 and CDR2 are SQVTM and ANQGSEA. The length of the CDR3 is 10 residues. CDR3 protein: CSVVRGEQYF. In DNA form, the CDR3 reads TGCAGCGTTGTACGGGGAGAGCAGTACTTC.

This clonotype was found once. This chain links TRBV2 with TRBJ1-1; the match to TRBD1 covers 8 bases. The V and J ends lost 4 bases and 3 bases, in that order; junction bases with no gene match: 10. The CDR3 contains 16 residues. Germline V gene sequence: CDR1 SNHLY, CDR2 FYNNEI. CDR3: CASSGTGGRTDTEAFF. The CDR3 bases are TGTGCCAGCAGTGGCACAGGGGGTCGGACGGACACTGAAGCTTTCTTT.

The chain is built from TRBV5-1 and TRBJ1-2, with D uncertain. The germline V gene encodes CDR1 SGHRS and CDR2 YFSETQ. This CDR3 contains 14 residues. V dropped 6 bases and J dropped 2 bases, with 14 bases sitting between them. The chain's CDR3 is CASTTGRMNYGYTF. The DNA of the CDR3 is TGCGCCAGCACAACGGGGAGGATGAACTATGGCTACACCTTC.

The chain uses TRBV7-8 and TRBJ2-3; tentatively, D is TRBD2 (6 bases). Per germline, CDR1 SGHVS and CDR2 FQNEAQ. V gave up 5 bases and J gave up 3 bases, with 15 bases separating them. The CDR3 length is 15 residues. The CDR3 nucleotides are TGTGCCAGCAGCAGCCGGGACTTCTTGACAGATACGCAGTATTTT. Translated: CASSSRDFLTDTQYF.

The chain uses TRBV2 and TRBJ2-5; possibly TRBD2 for D (5 bases). The CDR3 consists of 15 residues. Germline CDR1 is SNHLY and CDR2 is FYNNEI. Trimming stripped 6 bases from V and 0 bases from J, with 14 bases between. The CDR3 coding sequence is TGTGCCAGCAGCCGCGGGCCGGGAAACCAAGAGACCCAGTACTTC. It is translated as CASSRGPGNQETQYF.

A few counts support this clonotype. The chain carries TRBV29-1 and TRBJ2-1; no firm D call. This CDR3 has 11 residues. Germline CDR1 SQVTM, CDR2 ANQGSEA. Between the trimmed V and J ends, which lost 3 bases and 5 bases, there was a span of 5 bases. The CDR3 is CSVDSNNEQFF. The CDR3 DNA sequence: TGCAGCGTTGACAGTAACAATGAGCAGTTCTTC.

This clonotype was observed at least ten times. The chain's CDR3 is CASSGRAGRGETQYF. The CDR3 DNA reads as TGTGCCAGCAGCGGTAGAGCGGGACGGGGGGAGACCCAGTACTTC. The chain uses TRBV7-2 and TRBJ2-5, with 7 nucleotides matching TRBD2. V shed 5 bases, J shed 5 bases, and the junction held 11 bases outside the gene matches. Germline loops: CDR1 SGHTA, CDR2 FQGNSA. There are 15 residues in the CDR3.

This clonotype was picked up many times. The CDR3 loop reads CATSDSGTGGAYGELFF. The CDR3 DNA follows: TGTGCCACCAGTGATTCCGGGACAGGGGGCGCTTACGGGGAGCTGTTTTTT. The chain is built from TRBV24-1 and TRBJ2-2; the match to TRBD1 covers 12 bases. V dropped 2 bases and J dropped 7; count of bases not matched to a gene: 7. The CDR3 contains 17 residues. Germline V gene lookup returns CDR1 KGHDR and CDR2 SFDVKD.

The V and J genes are TRBV29-1 and TRBJ1-1; TRBD1 aligns across 8 bases. Germline CDR1 SQVTM, CDR2 ANQGSEA. V trimming: 5 bases; J trimming: 10 bases; junction bases outside the gene matches: 6. This CDR3 region has 11 residues. CDR3 coding DNA: TGCAGCGTTACGACAGGGGACGTAGCTTTCTTT. This translates into CSVTTGDVAFF.

This clonotype was observed many times. The chain joins TRBV20-1 to TRBJ1-4; 9 bases are shared with TRBD1. The CDR3 has 14 amino acids. Trimming removed 3 bases from V and 6 bases from J; junction bases left unmatched: 5. Germline V gene lookup returns CDR1 DFQATT and CDR2 SNEGSKA (reference sequence). The CDR3 bases are TGCAGTGCTAGTTTTAGGACAGGGGATGAAAAACTGTTTTTT. Amino acids: CSASFRTGDEKLFF.

V is TRBV10-3 and J is TRBJ2-2, with D possibly called TRBD1 or TRBD2 (5 bases each). Trimming took off 5 bases at V and 13 bases at J, with 8 bases between the two ends. This CDR3 spans 10 amino acids. In germline, CDR1 is ENHRY, CDR2 SYGVKD. The CDR3 bases are TGTGCCATCAGTACGGGGCGGCTGTTTTTT. Protein product: CAISTGRLFF.

The CDR3 bases are TGTGCCAGCAGTGTTACTAGGGGAGGTGGCAATCAGCCCCAGCATTTT. The encoded protein is CASSVTRGGGNQPQHF. The chain combines TRBV2 with TRBJ1-5; perhaps TRBD1 as D (5 bases). Germline V gives CDR1 SNHLY, CDR2 FYNNEI. The V and J ends lost 4 bases and 2 bases respectively, with 15 bases between them. The CDR3 has 16 residues.

V and J are TRBV25-1 and TRBJ2-7; 10 bases map to TRBD2. This CDR3 contains 15 residues. The V segment lost 2 bases and the J segment 3 bases; nucleotides outside the gene matches: 4. Germline values: CDR1 MGHDK, CDR2 SYGVNS. CDR3 bases: TGTGCCAGCAGTGAAGGGGCTAGCGGGAGCTACGAGCAGTACTTC. Encoded protein: CASSEGASGSYEQYF.

DNA of the CDR3: TGCAGCGTTGAAGACCTACCGGCCAGGGGAGAAGCTTTCTTT. As protein: CSVEDLPARGEAFF. The chain couples TRBV29-1 to TRBJ1-1, with D perhaps TRBD1 (6 bases). This CDR3 is 14 amino acids long. CDR1 and CDR2 from the germline V gene are SQVTM and ANQGSEA. Trimming removed 0 bases at V and 8 bases at J, with 16 bases between.

This clonotype has ten or more counts. The V gene is TRBV19, the J gene TRBJ2-7, with no clear D. The CDR3 loop spans 15 amino acids. From germline, CDR1 is LNHDA and CDR2 SQIVND (reference sequence). The V and J ends lost 0 bases and 2 bases respectively, with 11 bases between them. CDR3 in DNA: TGTGCCAGTAGTATAGATTCTGGCGCAACCTACGAGCAGTACTTC. Its protein product is CASSIDSGATYEQYF.

This clonotype has a count of ten or more. The V gene is TRBV7-9, the J gene TRBJ1-5, with TRBD1 matching 9 bases. Germline V lookup: CDR1 SEHNR, CDR2 FQNEAQ (reference sequence). The CDR3 is made up of 15 amino acids. V shed 1 base, J shed 5 bases, and the junction held 3 bases outside the gene matches. CDR3 sequence (DNA): TGTGCCAGCAGCTTAGGCGGGACAGGGTATCAGCCCCAGCATTTT. Its translation: CASSLGGTGYQPQHF.

The V gene is TRBV10-3, the J gene TRBJ2-6, with a weak D call TRBD2 (7 bases). CDR1 is ENHRY, CDR2 SYGVKD, per germline. V shed 5 bases and J shed 4 bases, with 21 bases lying between them. The CDR3 is 18 amino acids. This CDR3 is CAISPVLGGGLGANVLTF. CDR3 nucleotides: TGTGCCATCAGTCCCGTTTTGGGAGGGGGATTGGGGGCCAACGTCCTGACTTTC.

This clonotype occurred many times. This chain joins TRBV6-6 and TRBJ1-5; TRBD1 matches at 9 bases. CDR1 MNHNY and CDR2 SVGAGI come from the germline V gene (reference sequence). This CDR3 comprises 15 residues. The V gene end was trimmed by 4 bases and the J gene end by 4 bases; junction bases not matched to a gene: 5. This CDR3 reads CASSSRGQGNQPQHF. In DNA, the CDR3 is TGTGCCAGCAGTTCCCGGGGACAGGGTAATCAGCCCCAGCATTTT.

This clonotype was counted at least ten times. V gene TRBV20-1 combines with J gene TRBJ2-7, with TRBD2 matching over 12 bases. This CDR3 region has 14 residues. V lost 3 bases, J lost 6 bases, and 6 bases stayed unmatched. Germline-derived CDR1 and CDR2 are DFQATT and SNEGSKA (reference sequence). CDR3 loop: CSARTTSGSLEQYF. The CDR3 DNA sequence: TGCAGTGCTAGGACGACTAGCGGGAGTCTCGAGCAGTACTTC.

This clonotype was found many times. The chain joins TRBV7-2 to TRBJ2-7, with 8 bases matching TRBD2. V lost 5 bases, J lost 0 bases, and 6 bases stayed unmatched. The CDR3 sequence is 15 residues long. Germline lookup yields CDR1 SGHTA and CDR2 FQGNSA. Here the CDR3 reads CASSRTSGTSYEQYF. CDR3 coding DNA: TGTGCCAGCAGCCGAACTAGCGGAACCTCCTACGAGCAGTACTTC. Drawing the rest from reference TRBV7-2 and TRBJ2-7, the complete variable domain is GAGVSQSPSNKVTEKGKDVELRCDPISGHTALYWYRQSLGQGLEFLIYFQGNSAPDKSGLPSDRFSAERTGGSVSTLTIQRTQQEDSAVYLCASSRTSGTSYEQYFGPGTRLTVT.

With regard to this clonotype: Relative to the germline gene, one junction end is altered; a read error may explain this. The V gene is TRBV25-1, the J gene TRBJ1-1, with D unresolved. Germline V gene data show CDR1 as MGHDK and CDR2 as SYGVNS. The CDR3 is made up of 12 amino acids. CDR3 loop: CASVGEVTEVFF. The CDR3, as DNA: TGTGCCAGCGTTGGAGAGGTCACTGAAGTTTTCTTT.

This clonotype was counted between two and nine times. This rearrangement joins TRBV20-1 to TRBJ2-3; tentative D call: TRBD1 (6 bases). Trimming took off 5 bases at V and 4 bases at J, with 10 bases between the two ends. From germline, CDR1 is DFQATT and CDR2 SNEGSKA (reference sequence). The CDR3 runs 12 residues. The DNA for the CDR3 is TGCAGTGCTTCCCGACAGGCAGATACGCAGTATTTT. This encodes CSASRQADTQYF.

This clonotype was picked up a small number of times. In DNA, the CDR3 is TGCAGCGTTGGGGGTTTAATGGTAGGGGGCCTTGAGCAGTTCTTC. Encoded protein: CSVGGLMVGGLEQFF. The chain uses TRBV29-1 and TRBJ2-7; 7 nucleotides line up with TRBD1. The J call may be in error: the DNA end matches TRBJ2-1 better. The CDR3 runs to 15 residues. The germline CDR1 and CDR2 sequences are SQVTM and ANQGSEA.

This clonotype was counted only a few times. This sequence joins TRBV19 and TRBJ1-5; the D is unclear. Germline assignment: CDR1 LNHDA and CDR2 SQIVND (reference sequence). Trimming pared 1 base from V and 11 bases from J, leaving 15 bases between. This CDR3 spans 14 amino acids. The CDR3 here is CASSIGDLRISQHF. The CDR3 DNA reads as TGTGCCAGTAGTATAGGAGACCTTAGGATTTCCCAGCATTTT.